This T cell receptor beta chain was identified in a study of blood T cell repertoires in COVID-19. Study overall: Italy, Spain and the United States were the sources of the convalescent and acute COVID-19 samples. PBMCs, B-cell-depleted T cells, or T cells were the source of the cDNA or gDNA that made up the material.

There are a few counts of this clone. Germline-derived CDR1 and CDR2 are LGHNA and YSLEER. The CDR3 loop spans 15 amino acids. The J segment lost 3 bases and the V segment lost 0 bases, leaving 4 bases of the junction unmatched. In the original analysis: It was from reference gene primer amplification that nucleated cell counts were estimated. TCRdb's copy holds only in-frame clones and misses some; the assay was immunoSEQ multiplex PCR. The V and J calls and clone size are taken from that table; D and trimming were inferred from the DNA. The sample carries more than 95,000 clones, roughly 79% recorded once.

Source material: peripheral blood. V and J are TRBV4-3 and TRBJ1-2; the match to TRBD1 covers 7 bases. This receptor was obtained from a man aged 65 to 79 with active or convalescent COVID-19. The CDR3 DNA is TGCGCCAGCAGCCAAGATCTGGGACAGTACTATGGCTACACCTTC. Translated: CASSQDLGQYYGYTF.